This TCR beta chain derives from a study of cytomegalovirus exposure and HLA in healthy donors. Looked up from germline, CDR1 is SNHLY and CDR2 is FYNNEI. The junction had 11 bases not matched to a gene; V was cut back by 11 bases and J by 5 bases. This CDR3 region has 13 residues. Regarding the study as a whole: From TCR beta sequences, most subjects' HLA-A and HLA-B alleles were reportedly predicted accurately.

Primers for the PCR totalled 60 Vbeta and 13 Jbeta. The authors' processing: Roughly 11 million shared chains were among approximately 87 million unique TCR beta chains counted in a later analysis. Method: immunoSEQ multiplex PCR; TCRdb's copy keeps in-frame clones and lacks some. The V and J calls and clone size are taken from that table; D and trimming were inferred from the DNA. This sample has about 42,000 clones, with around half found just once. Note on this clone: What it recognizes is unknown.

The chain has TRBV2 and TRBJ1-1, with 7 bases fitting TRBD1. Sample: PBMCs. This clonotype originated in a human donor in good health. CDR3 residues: CAGRATGKTEAFF. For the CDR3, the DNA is TGTGCCGGTCGGGCGACAGGGAAGACTGAAGCTTTCTTT.